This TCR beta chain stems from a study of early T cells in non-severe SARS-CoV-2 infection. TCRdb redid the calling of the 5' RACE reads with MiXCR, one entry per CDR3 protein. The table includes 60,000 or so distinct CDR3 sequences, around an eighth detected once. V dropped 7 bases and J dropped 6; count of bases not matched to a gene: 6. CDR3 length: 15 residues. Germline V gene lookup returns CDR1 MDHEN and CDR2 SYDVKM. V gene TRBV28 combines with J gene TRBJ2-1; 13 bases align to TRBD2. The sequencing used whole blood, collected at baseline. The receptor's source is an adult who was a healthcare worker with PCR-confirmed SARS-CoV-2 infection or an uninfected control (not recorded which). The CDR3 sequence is CASNVLAGGPNEQFF. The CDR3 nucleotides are TGTGCCAGCAACGTACTAGCGGGGGGGCCCAATGAGCAGTTCTTC. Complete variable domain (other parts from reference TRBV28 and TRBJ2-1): DVKVTQSSRYLVKRTGEKVFLECVQDMDHENMFWYRQDPGLGLRLIYFSYDVKMKEKGDIPEGYSVSREKKERFSLILESASTNQTSMYLCASNVLAGGPNEQFFGPGTRLTVL.